This T cell receptor (beta chain) was captured by sequencing in a study of identical twins (dated by TCRdb to 2016 to 2017). Looking at the study overall: TCR alpha and beta repertoires from monozygotic twins, unrelated adults of various ages and cord blood were deep-sequenced to test whether fetal clonotypes persist. Replicate twin experiments were performed at different times using different library preparation protocols to rule out contamination.

Every donor in the study was a healthy Caucasian. Three pairs of female monozygotic twins, all aged about 18 to 30 years, were included in the twin cohort. RNA for TCR libraries was isolated from peripheral blood mononuclear cells. The library came from 5' RACE. Sequencer: Illumina HiSeq 2000. Template switching introduced a universal primer binding site; the final cDNA contained a unique molecular identifier, enabling accurate counting of TCR cDNA molecules. Specific primers in the conserved constant-segment region were used to synthesize first-strand cDNA for TCR alpha and beta chains. Each cDNA library was double barcoded, with a SMART-Mk sample barcode plus Illumina barcodes, to control for contamination. Two successive PCR steps introduced TruSeq adapter sequences along with Illumina sample barcodes. Sequencing of the TCR alpha and beta cDNA libraries was done on the Illumina HiSeq platform using custom primers. Processing in the source paper ran as follows. Raw reads were processed with MiGEC to extract unique molecular identifiers, and MiXCR was used to determine CDR3 positions. For each individual, recombination models were inferred using an EM algorithm with the repgenHMM and IGoR tools. Shared clonotypes were analyzed with the tcR package in R, and sharing was normalized by the product of cloneset sizes. Out-of-frame nonproductive sequences were analyzed to study raw recombination free of thymic and clonal selection effects. In TCRdb, the public reads were trimmed at Q25 with fastp and aligned with MiXCR, with productive beta chains retained. Identical CDR3 protein sequences are pooled into one entry, listed with their most common genes and DNA. TCRdb, not the original authors, processed these V and J calls. This sample is represented by 690,000 or so distinct CDR3 sequences; less than 10% of them were singletons. The ten largest clones capture about 0.98% of the sample.

This clonotype was seen a handful of times. Its antigen is still unknown. The record has no base qualities; no much larger clone is one base away. Findings and caveats that apply to the study as a whole: Because the same donors could not be followed over many years, conclusions were based on cross-sectional statistical analysis. Zero-insertion analyses could be partly confounded by invariant T cells such as MAIT and iNKT, although diverse VJ usage argued against such confounding for most clonotypes. Out-of-frame TCR alpha sharing in monozygotic twins was systematically underestimated by recombination models, whereas sharing between unrelated individuals was in agreement with the recombination models. Excess twin sharing in beta out-of-frame sequences was weaker because fewer shared sequences lowered the signal-to-noise ratio. Abundant cord blood beta clonotypes had fewer insertions, young adult naive repertoires showed a similar but weaker trend, and memory repertoires showed no such trend. Compared with coincidental sharing between unrelated individuals, out-of-frame TCR alpha sequences shared between twins had an excess of sequences with low generation probability.

The germline V gene (reference sequence) provides CDR1 LGHDT and CDR2 YNNKEL. Counted from cysteine to phenylalanine, this CDR3 has 15 amino acids. Here the CDR3 DNA is all that survives: 45 bases in frame from base 1. The V end gives up 4 bases and the J end 5 bases, leaving 7 bases in the junction not matched to a gene. Another study also made use of these data, one on yellow fever vaccine responses in identical twins. The second paper states: According to the authors, the vaccine-induced T cell response in identical twins seemed to be partly convergent and partly specific to each individual. The study precisely tracked vaccine-responding T cell clones in identical twins.

The clonotype was recovered from a woman under 30 in good health. The sequence is built from TRBV3-1 and TRBJ2-1; a stretch of 8 junction bases matches TRBD1. Sequenced sample: PBMCs. The DNA sequence is given as TGTGCCAGCAGCCCCGGGACAGGAAATAACAATGAGCAGTTCTTC. Its product reads: CASSPGTGNNNEQFF.